These 25 T cell receptor beta chains originate from one sample sequenced in a study of neurological immune-mediated disorders. Each CDR3 protein is one row after TCRdb ran MiXCR on the 5' RACE reads. The table records about 52,000 distinct CDR3 sequences, roughly 3.5% of them present only once. The material sequenced was PBMCs. Source of these receptors: a young man with multiple sclerosis.

Many counts were recorded for this clonotype. The rearrangement links TRBV7-2 to TRBJ1-4, with no clear D. V shed 0 bases and J shed 5 bases, with 13 bases lying between them. The CDR3 totals 16 residues. The germline V gene has CDR1 SGHTA and CDR2 FQGNSA. CDR3 residues: CASSLARSGGNEKLFF. CDR3 coding DNA: TGTGCCAGCAGCTTAGCGCGATCGGGTGGCAATGAAAAACTGTTTTTT. The complete variable domain, with remaining parts taken from reference TRBV7-2 and TRBJ1-4, reads GAGVSQSPSNKVTEKGKDVELRCDPISGHTALYWYRQSLGQGLEFLIYFQGNSAPDKSGLPSDRFSAERTGGSVSTLTIQRTQQEDSAVYLCASSLARSGGNEKLFFGSGTQLSVL.

This clonotype has ten or more counts. This chain joins TRBV5-1 and TRBJ2-1; D is unclear. Germline CDR1 reads SGHRS; CDR2 reads YFSETQ. V lost 3 bases, J lost 7 bases, and 11 bases lay in between. The CDR3 has 13 amino acids. CDR3 protein: CASSSQVSNEQFF. The DNA for the CDR3 is TGCGCCAGCAGCTCGCAGGTTTCGAATGAGCAGTTCTTC.

This clonotype showed up many times. The V call is TRBV7-9, the J call TRBJ2-3; TRBD1 agrees at 7 bases. Trimming at V came to 7 bases and at J to 2 bases, leaving 12 bases not matched to a gene. CDR1 and CDR2 from the germline V gene are SEHNR and FQNEAQ (reference sequence). The CDR3 extends over 16 amino acids. The CDR3 nucleotides read TGTGCCAGCACCCACAGACAGGGCCCTAACACAGATACGCAGTATTTT. This translates into CASTHRQGPNTDTQYF.

This clonotype was seen repeatedly, ten times or more. The CDR3 here is CSGAPTYGGNEQFF. In DNA, the CDR3 is TGCAGTGGCGCGCCAACTTACGGAGGAAATGAGCAGTTCTTC. The chain joins TRBV20-1 to TRBJ2-1, with D perhaps TRBD2 (5 bases). Between the trimmed V and J ends, which lost 7 bases and 7 bases, there was a span of 20 bases. In germline, CDR1 is DFQATT, CDR2 SNEGSKA (reference sequence). CDR3 size: 14 residues.

This clonotype was seen many times. The gene calls are TRBV20-1 and TRBJ2-5; TRBD1 matches at 9 bases. This CDR3 region has 15 residues. V lost 4 bases to trimming and J lost 4 bases; unmatched junction nucleotides: 10. The germline gives CDR1 DFQATT, CDR2 SNEGSKA (reference sequence). The CDR3 DNA reads TGCAGTGCTAATCCGGGACAGGGAGGTTTAGAGACCCAGTACTTC. This gives the protein CSANPGQGGLETQYF.

This clonotype was recorded many times. The chain joins TRBV19 to TRBJ2-6, with 12 bases identical to TRBD1. The ends lost 4 bases at V and 1 base at J; junction bases unmatched: 2. CDR1 and CDR2 from the germline V gene are LNHDA and SQIVND (reference sequence). There are 17 residues in the CDR3. This chain's CDR3 is CASSRDRGRSGANVLTF. The CDR3 nucleotides read TGTGCCAGTAGTAGGGACAGGGGGCGATCTGGGGCCAACGTCCTGACTTTC.

V is TRBV19 and J is TRBJ2-3; TRBD2 matches 8 bases. Germline V gene data show CDR1 as LNHDA and CDR2 as SQIVND (reference sequence). With V trimmed by 1 base and J by 2 bases, 2 bases remained unmatched. The CDR3 totals 15 residues. The CDR3 sequence is CASSIVAGLTDTQYF. The CDR3 nucleotides read TGTGCCAGTAGTATAGTAGCGGGGCTCACAGATACGCAGTATTTT.

This clonotype turned up a few times. Written as DNA, the CDR3 is TGCGCCTCCCTCAGTAGGCTAGCGGGGGGCCCTACCTACAATGAGCAGTTCTTC. Its translation: CASLSRLAGGPTYNEQFF. The chain recombines TRBV5-1 with TRBJ2-1, with 11 bases fitting TRBD2. J lost 2 bases, V lost 10 bases, and 17 bases had no gene match. This CDR3 region has 18 residues. CDR1 is SGHRS, CDR2 YFSETQ, per germline.

This clonotype was observed at least ten times. The chain links TRBV12-3 or TRBV12-4 to TRBJ1-1; D gene ambiguous. Between the trimmed V and J ends, which lost 7 bases and 0 bases, there was a span of 9 bases. This CDR3 region has 13 residues. CDR3 in amino acids: CASTPALNTEAFF. CDR3 bases: TGTGCCAGCACCCCGGCCCTGAACACTGAAGCTTTCTTT.

This clonotype was seen at least ten times. CDR3 in amino acids: CASSLSGGKETQYF. CDR3 coding DNA: TGTGCCAGCAGCTTATCAGGGGGAAAAGAGACCCAGTACTTC. The chain recombines TRBV7-9 with TRBJ2-5; 7 nucleotides line up with TRBD1. J lost 3 bases, V lost 2 bases, and 3 bases had no gene match. CDR1 is SEHNR, CDR2 FQNEAQ, per germline (reference sequence). The CDR3 runs to 14 residues.

This clonotype was seen many times. V usage is TRBV29-1 and J usage is TRBJ2-1, with D unclear. Germline V gene sequence: CDR1 SQVTM, CDR2 ANQGSEA. CDR3 length equals 11 residues. V was trimmed by 8 bases and J by 14 bases, leaving 19 bases between them. The CDR3 DNA follows: TGCAGCCTCTCAGTGGCCGACCAGGAGTTCTTC. This gives the protein CSLSVADQEFF.

The table lists this clonotype with many counts. This chain connects TRBV7-9 to TRBJ2-7; 7 nucleotides agree with TRBD2. The CDR3 consists of 14 residues. The J segment lost 2 bases and the V segment lost 4 bases, leaving 5 bases of the junction unmatched. In germline, CDR1 is SEHNR, CDR2 FQNEAQ (reference sequence). For the CDR3, the DNA is TGTGCCAGCAGCTGGGCGGGAGAGACCTACGAGCAGTACTTC. Translating it yields CASSWAGETYEQYF.

This clonotype was picked up a small number of times. This sequence joins TRBV20-1 and TRBJ2-3; D call uncertain. The V gene lost 0 bases and the J gene lost 1 base, with 11 bases spanning the gap. This CDR3 is 15 amino acids long. Germline V gene sequence: CDR1 DFQATT, CDR2 SNEGSKA (reference sequence). The CDR3 sequence is CSARDEPPRTDTQYF. The DNA of the CDR3 is TGCAGTGCTAGAGATGAGCCTCCCCGCACAGATACGCAGTATTTT.

The sample holds many counts of this clonotype. V gene TRBV7-9 combines with J gene TRBJ1-1, with a weak D call TRBD1 (5 bases). The CDR3 contains 15 residues. Germline V gene lookup returns CDR1 SEHNR and CDR2 FQNEAQ (reference sequence). The V end lost 1 base, the J end lost 1 base, and 10 bases lay between the germline ends. CDR3: CASSLGGRRNTEAFF. The CDR3 DNA follows: TGTGCCAGCAGCTTAGGGGGCAGAAGGAACACTGAAGCTTTCTTT.

A note on this clonotype: Being one base from a much bigger clone, this may be a read error. V is TRBV6-6 and J is TRBJ2-6; weak D call: TRBD1 (5 bases). The CDR3 is made up of 15 amino acids. Germline CDR1 reads MNHNY; CDR2 reads SVGAGI (reference sequence). The CDR3 sequence is CASSDRKSGAKVLTF. The CDR3 nucleotides are TGTGCCAGCAGTGACAGAAAATCTGGGGCCAAAGTCCTGACTTTC.

In this sample, this clonotype turned up many times. The chain recombines TRBV7-3 with TRBJ2-7; perhaps TRBD1 as D (5 bases). The CDR3 runs 14 residues. Germline-derived CDR1 and CDR2 are SGHTA and FQGTGA. The V and J ends lost 5 bases and 2 bases respectively, with 13 bases between them. CDR3 loop: CASSTGGGTYEQYF. The DNA for the CDR3 is TGTGCCAGCAGCACAGGTGGCGGCACCTACGAGCAGTACTTC.

In its sample, this clonotype was seen many times. This chain links TRBV7-3 with TRBJ2-2; D gene unclear. From germline, CDR1 is SGHTA and CDR2 FQGTGA. V lost 2 bases, J lost 0 bases, and 10 bases lay in between. CDR3 length: 16 residues. In DNA, the CDR3 is TGTGCCAGCAGCTTACGCCTAACCACGAACACCGGGGAGCTGTTTTTT. Its translation: CASSLRLTTNTGELFF.

This clonotype was seen many times. J is TRBJ2-1 and V is TRBV7-6; 10 bases align to TRBD2. With 5 bases clipped from V and 7 bases from J, the junction kept 11 bases outside the gene matches. This CDR3 is 16 amino acids long. Germline V gene data show CDR1 as SGHVS and CDR2 as FNYEAQ. This chain's CDR3 is CASSIRLAGVRNEQFF. The CDR3 region has the DNA TGTGCCAGCAGCATCCGGCTAGCGGGAGTACGAAATGAGCAGTTCTTC.

This clonotype was seen many times. The chain recombines TRBV5-5 with TRBJ2-1; the match to TRBD2 covers 11 bases. Germline V gene lookup returns CDR1 SGHKS and CDR2 YYEKEE (reference sequence). The CDR3 loop spans 18 amino acids. V lost 0 bases to trimming and J lost 5 bases; unmatched junction nucleotides: 10. The CDR3: CASSLGLAGGPRNNEQFF. DNA for the CDR3: TGTGCCAGCAGCTTGGGGTTAGCGGGAGGGCCTCGGAACAATGAGCAGTTCTTC.

Ten or more counts support this clonotype. The rearrangement links TRBV20-1 to TRBJ2-3; D call uncertain. The germline V and J ends were trimmed by 3 bases and 0 bases, with 7 bases remaining between them. There are 13 residues in the CDR3. From germline, CDR1 is DFQATT and CDR2 SNEGSKA (reference sequence). The CDR3 nucleotides are TGCAGTGCTAGGGCCATGAGCACAGATACGCAGTATTTT. This translates into CSARAMSTDTQYF.

This clonotype has at least ten counts. The chain combines TRBV20-1 with TRBJ2-1; 15 bases map to TRBD2. Per the germline V gene, CDR1 is DFQATT and CDR2 is SNEGSKA (reference sequence). This CDR3 has 15 amino acids. With 5 bases clipped from V and 9 bases from J, the junction kept 8 bases outside the gene matches. DNA of the CDR3: TGCAGTGCTTACCTGGGACTAGCGGGGGGTGGTGAGCAGTTCTTC. Its translation is CSAYLGLAGGGEQFF.

In its sample, this clonotype was seen many times. The rearrangement links TRBV4-1 to TRBJ2-5; D ambiguous. Germline lookup yields CDR1 MGHRA and CDR2 YSYEKL. The CDR3 extends over 14 amino acids. V was pared by 0 bases and J by 5 bases, with 10 bases between. The CDR3 sequence: CASSQDEMRETQYF. In DNA, the CDR3 is TGCGCCAGCAGCCAAGATGAGATGAGGGAGACCCAGTACTTC.

This clonotype has a count of ten or more. The rearrangement joins TRBV20-1 to TRBJ2-1; D is tentatively TRBD1 or TRBD2 (5 bases each). This CDR3 spans 13 amino acids. V dropped 5 bases and J dropped 4 bases, with 12 bases sitting between them. Germline CDR1 is DFQATT and CDR2 is SNEGSKA (reference sequence). This CDR3 reads CSAWCWGYNEQFF. The CDR3 nucleotides are TGCAGTGCTTGGTGCTGGGGGTACAATGAGCAGTTCTTC.

This clonotype occurred many times. This chain connects TRBV7-3 to TRBJ2-3; 10 bases map to TRBD2. The germline V gene has CDR1 SGHTA and CDR2 FQGTGA. J was trimmed by 5 bases and V by 4 bases; bases with no gene match: 6. The CDR3 loop spans 15 amino acids. As DNA, the CDR3 is TGTGCCAGCAGCTCAGCTAGCGGGGGACGAGATACGCAGTATTTT. Translating gives CASSSASGGRDTQYF.

This clonotype occurred many times. The rearrangement uses TRBV12-3 or TRBV12-4 and TRBJ2-5; TRBD2 matches at 9 bases. The CDR3 has 14 residues. Trimming took 4 bases from V and 4 from J; bases not matched to a gene: 4. The CDR3 protein is CASSYSGSGETQYF. The CDR3 nucleotides read TGTGCCAGCAGTTATAGCGGGAGTGGAGAGACCCAGTACTTC.